The 14 T cell receptor beta chains below all came from one sample that was sequenced in a study of Graves' ophthalmopathy and Graves' hyperthyroidism. TCR beta CDR3 amplification used RNA transcripts. HTBI primers were employed in first-round RT-PCR, then a second-round multiplex PCR followed. MiXCR, applied by TCRdb to the multiplex PCR reads, yields one record per CDR3 protein. The profile covers 200,000 to 300,000 distinct CDR3 sequences, with around 50% appearing a single time and less than 50% taken by the ten largest. Sequenced sample: peripheral blood. Every receptor here comes from an adult man with Graves' ophthalmopathy.

There are a few counts of this clonotype. The chain uses TRBV7-9 and TRBJ2-5; 11 nucleotides line up with TRBD1. The V segment lost 3 bases and the J segment 1 base; nucleotides outside the gene matches: 1. The CDR3 is 15 residues long. The germline V gene encodes CDR1 SEHNR and CDR2 FQNEAQ (reference sequence). The CDR3 bases are TGTGCCAGCAGCTTGGGACAGGGGGTCCAAGAGACCCAGTACTTC. It codes for CASSLGQGVQETQYF.

In this sample, this clonotype turned up a few times. The rearrangement uses TRBV9 and TRBJ2-7, with D possibly matching TRBD2 (5 bases). Germline V gene lookup returns CDR1 SGDLS and CDR2 YYNGEE. The CDR3 runs 13 residues. V was shortened by 4 bases and J by 2 bases, with 10 bases between the two germline ends. CDR3 sequence reads: CASSQDSAYEQYF. Written as DNA, the CDR3 is TGTGCCAGCAGCCAGGACTCAGCCTACGAGCAGTACTTC.

This clonotype has only one observation. The J gene is TRBJ1-2, the V gene TRBV12-3 or TRBV12-4; perhaps TRBD1 as D (5 bases). The CDR3 covers 14 residues. The V and J ends lost 5 bases and 6 bases respectively, with 16 bases between them. The CDR3 loop is CASSPNSGLDGYTF. In DNA form, the CDR3 reads TGTGCCAGCAGTCCAAATTCGGGACTCGATGGCTACACCTTC.

In this sample, this clonotype turned up many times. The V call is TRBV29-1, the J call TRBJ1-2; 7 nucleotides agree with TRBD1. In germline, CDR1 is SQVTM, CDR2 ANQGSEA. CDR3 length: 12 amino acids. V dropped 6 bases and J dropped 8; count of bases not matched to a gene: 9. The CDR3 region is CSVVTGLDGYTF. The CDR3 region has the DNA TGCAGCGTGGTGACAGGGCTTGACGGCTACACCTTC. Based on the CDR3 plus reference TRBV29-1 and TRBJ1-2, the full variable domain is SAVISQKPSRDICQRGTSLTIQCQVDSQVTMMFWYRQQPGQSLTLIATANQGSEATYESGFVIDKFPISRPNLTFSTLTVSNMSPEDSSIYLCSVVTGLDGYTFGSGTRLTVV.

The chain couples TRBV4-2 to TRBJ1-1; weak D call: TRBD1 (5 bases). CDR3 length: 14 residues. Germline CDR1 LGHNA, CDR2 YNFKEQ. Trimming stripped 5 bases from V and 6 bases from J, with 16 bases between. CDR3 protein: CASSSYHGDPEAFF. The CDR3 region has the DNA TGTGCCAGCAGCTCCTATCATGGGGACCCTGAAGCTTTCTTT.

This clonotype appeared a few times. The chain recombines TRBV24-1 with TRBJ2-7; D not resolved. CDR1 is KGHDR, CDR2 SFDVKD, per germline. This CDR3 is 13 amino acids long. V was pared by 3 bases and J by 0 bases, with 5 bases between. The CDR3 DNA reads TGTGCCACCAGTGATACGGCCTCCTACGAGCAGTACTTC. It specifies CATSDTASYEQYF.

This chain connects TRBV7-9 to TRBJ2-7; D remains unclear. This CDR3 region has 13 residues. CDR1 is SEHNR and CDR2 is FQNEAQ in the germline V gene (reference sequence). Trimming stripped 1 base from V and 1 base from J, with 5 bases between. The CDR3 nucleotides are TGTGCCAGCAGCTTAGGGGTTTCCTACGAGCAGTACTTC. Amino acid sequence: CASSLGVSYEQYF.

This clonotype was seen more than once but under ten times. The J gene is TRBJ2-5, the V gene TRBV20-1; D not certain. The germline CDR1 and CDR2 sequences are DFQATT and SNEGSKA (reference sequence). V dropped 3 bases and J dropped 4 bases, with 9 bases sitting between them. The CDR3 length is 12 residues. In DNA, the CDR3 is TGCAGTGCTAGTAGACTGCGAGAGACCCAGTACTTC. As protein: CSASRLRETQYF.

Comment on this clonotype: Mismatch with germline at one junction end may stem from a read error. The chain uses TRBV29-1 and TRBJ1-2, with a tentative D call TRBD1 (5 bases). This CDR3 is built from 13 residues. Germline loops: CDR1 SQVTM, CDR2 ANQGSEA. CDR3 in amino acids: CSFEGAGSYGYTF. In DNA, the CDR3 is TGCAGCTTTGAAGGGGCAGGCTCTTATGGCTACACCTTC.

This clonotype appeared a few times. A much larger clone lies one base from this, so it may be a read error. The chain has TRBV10-3 and TRBJ2-5, with unresolved D. V was shortened by 6 bases and J by 0 bases, with 2 bases between the two germline ends. Germline-derived CDR1 and CDR2 are ENHRY and SYGVKD. CDR3 length equals 11 residues. In nucleotides, the CDR3 is TGTGCCATCAGCTACCAAGAGACCCAGTACTTC. It yields the protein CAISYQETQYF.

V gene TRBV15 combines with J gene TRBJ1-1; maybe TRBD1 (6 bases). The CDR3 length is 16 residues. Germline V lookup: CDR1 LNHNV, CDR2 YYDKDF (reference sequence). V lost 4 bases and J lost 6, with 21 bases in between. CDR3 sequence: CATSTTGFPSEPEAFF. Here the CDR3 DNA reads TGTGCCACCAGCACCACAGGGTTCCCCTCCGAACCTGAAGCTTTCTTT.

This clonotype occurred a few times. J is TRBJ1-5 and V is TRBV7-9; a possible D gene is TRBD1 (5 bases). This CDR3 is built from 15 residues. CDR1 is SEHNR and CDR2 is FQNEAQ in the germline V gene (reference sequence). Trimming shortened V by 6 bases and J by 5 bases, and 17 bases separated the two germline ends. CDR3 coding DNA: TGTGCCAGCAGTTACTCGAGGAGCAGGGATCAGCCCCAGCATTTT. It yields the protein CASSYSRSRDQPQHF.

The rearrangement uses TRBV2 and TRBJ1-5; a possible D gene is TRBD1 (6 bases). Germline V gives CDR1 SNHLY, CDR2 FYNNEI. The CDR3 length is 15 residues. V was trimmed by 7 bases and J by 8 bases, leaving 21 bases between them. In DNA form, the CDR3 reads TGTGCCAGCACTGCGCTAGCGGGGGCCAGCAAGCCCCAGCATTTT. Its protein is CASTALAGASKPQHF.

This rearrangement joins TRBV7-3 to TRBJ2-1, with 11 bases aligning to TRBD2. There are 16 residues in the CDR3. Germline loops: CDR1 SGHTA, CDR2 FQGTGA. Unmatched junction bases numbered 7, after V lost 4 bases and J lost 5 bases. This chain's CDR3 is CASSSRGTSGHNEQFF. The CDR3 nucleotides are TGTGCCAGCAGCTCTCGTGGGACTAGCGGCCACAATGAGCAGTTCTTC.